Sequencing of this T cell receptor beta chain was carried out in a study of CD8+CD57+ T cells in acquired aplastic anemia. General study findings and limits: With respect to CD8+ Simpson's diversity, patients and controls did not differ significantly.

This clonotype occurred a few times. Its antigen is as yet unknown. Those patients picked for sequencing had displayed CD8+CD57+ cell expansion on flow cytometry. Looked up from germline, CDR1 is SEHNR and CDR2 is FQNEAQ (reference sequence). The CDR3 length is 11 residues. The V end was cut by 4 bases, the J end by 7 bases, with 7 bases between. TCR beta VDJ combinations and CDR3 sequences were profiled from genomic DNA. TCRdb processed the reads anew with MiXCR; each CDR3 protein has one entry. The sample lists a few hundred thousand distinct CDR3 sequences, about half occurring once. Sequenced material: sorted CD4+, CD8+, or CD8+CD57+ T cells (not recorded which) from PBMCs. The source of this sequence is a human donor with aplastic anemia. The chain combines TRBV7-9 with TRBJ1-1, with D unclear. The CDR3 protein is CASSSSLEAFF. CDR3 DNA: TGTGCCAGCAGCTCCTCCCTTGAAGCTTTCTTT.